This T cell receptor (beta chain) was retrieved from a study of CD8+ T cells in alopecia areata. This clone was observed a handful of times. Extracted RNA was reverse transcribed, and the resulting cDNA served as sequencing template. TCRdb's copy holds only in-frame clones and misses some; the assay was immunoSEQ multiplex PCR. The sample carries approximately 65,000 clones, about half recorded once. The input for sequencing was CD8+ T cells sorted from blood, taken at week 0. This clonotype was sampled from a human donor with alopecia areata.

CDR3 sequence: CASSRREQYF. The CDR3 DNA reads TGTGCCAGCAGTCGAAGGGAGCAGTACTTC. This rearrangement joins TRBV2 to TRBJ2-7; D is unresolved. CDR3 length: 10 residues. CDR1 and CDR2 (germline): SNHLY, FYNNEI. Trimming cost V 5 bases and J 7 bases, with 6 bases left between them.